These T cell receptor beta chains were read from a single sample in a study of blood T cell repertoires in COVID-19. Profiled with immunoSEQ multiplex PCR; TCRdb holds only in-frame clones, not every one. The sample yields 490,000 or so clones, approximately 91% seen once. The specimen sequenced was PBMCs or T cells enriched from blood (not recorded which). The receptors come from a woman aged 55 to 70 who had recovered from COVID-19. Each CDR3 is given with its conserved first and last residue. The D gene is left open where the match is weak. Not all rows give a size; the values are once, few, many and, for expanded clones, a class.

clone size: -
D gene: TRBD1
J gene: TRBJ1-6
V gene: TRBV6-6
CDR3 DNA: TGTGCCAGCAGTCTTCTCGGGACAGGGGACCGCTCCTATAATTCACCCCTCCACTTT
CDR3 protein: CASSLLGTGDRSYNSPLHF

clone size: -
D gene: TRBD1
J gene: TRBJ2-2
V gene: TRBV5-1
CDR3 DNA: TGCGCCAGCAGCCCCCAGACAGGGCGTAGCGGGGAGCTGTTTTTT
CDR3 protein: CASSPQTGRSGELFF

clone size: -
D gene: TRBD2
J gene: TRBJ2-1
V gene: TRBV10-3
CDR3 DNA: TGTGCCATCAGTGAACGGGGGGGCCCTGCGACGACGGACAATGAGCAGTTCTTC
CDR3 protein: CAISERGGPATTDNEQFF

clone size: -
D gene: -
J gene: TRBJ1-2
V gene: TRBV3-1/TRBV3-2
CDR3 DNA: TGTGCCAGCAGCCACGCTGGGCAGGGCTACACCTTC
CDR3 protein: CASSHAGQGYTF

clone size: -
D gene: -
J gene: TRBJ2-3
V gene: TRBV18
CDR3 DNA: TGTGCCAGCTCAGAACAGGGAGGCACAGATACGCAGTATTTT
CDR3 protein: CASSEQGGTDTQYF

clone size: -
D gene: -
J gene: TRBJ1-2
V gene: TRBV5-4
CDR3 DNA: TGTGCCAGCAGCCAGGGAGGGATCTATGGCTACACCTTC
CDR3 protein: CASSQGGIYGYTF

clone size: -
D gene: -
J gene: TRBJ1-1
V gene: TRBV25-1
CDR3 DNA: TGTGCCAGCAGTGAATCCGGGGGCACTGAAGCTTTCTTT
CDR3 protein: CASSESGGTEAFF

clone size: -
D gene: TRBD2
J gene: TRBJ2-3
V gene: TRBV5-1
CDR3 DNA: TGCGCCAGCACCCCACGGACTAGCGGGGGGGGAGATACGCAGTATTTT
CDR3 protein: CASTPRTSGGGDTQYF

clone size: -
D gene: -
J gene: TRBJ1-6
V gene: TRBV18
CDR3 DNA: TGTGCCAGCTCACCTGTGGCCCATTCACCCCTCCACTTT
CDR3 protein: CASSPVAHSPLHF

clone size: few
D gene: -
J gene: TRBJ2-1
V gene: TRBV9
CDR3 DNA: TGTGCCAGCAGCGTGTGGGGGCCCTACAATGAGCAGTTCTTC
CDR3 protein: CASSVWGPYNEQFF

clone size: -
D gene: TRBD1
J gene: TRBJ1-6
V gene: TRBV2
CDR3 DNA: TGTGCCAGCAGTGAAGCGGACAGGAATAATTCACCCCTCCACTTT
CDR3 protein: CASSEADRNNSPLHF

clone size: -
D gene: TRBD1
J gene: TRBJ1-5
V gene: TRBV6-5
CDR3 DNA: TGTGCCAGCAGTCAGGACAGGGGTTGGCAGCCCCAGCATTTT
CDR3 protein: CASSQDRGWQPQHF

clone size: -
D gene: -
J gene: TRBJ1-1
V gene: TRBV10-2
CDR3 DNA: TGCGCCAGCAGTGAGCCGGGGGGGAACACTGAAGCTTTCTTT
CDR3 protein: CASSEPGGNTEAFF

clone size: -
D gene: TRBD1
J gene: TRBJ2-7
V gene: TRBV10-3
CDR3 DNA: TGTACCATCAGTCGGGACAGGTCCTACGAGCAGTACTTC
CDR3 protein: CTISRDRSYEQYF

clone size: -
D gene: TRBD1
J gene: TRBJ1-6
V gene: TRBV11-2
CDR3 DNA: TGTGCCAGCAGCTTACAGTCCGGGACAGGGAGGTCACCCCTCCACTTT
CDR3 protein: CASSLQSGTGRSPLHF

clone size: -
D gene: -
J gene: TRBJ1-6
V gene: TRBV3-1/TRBV3-2
CDR3 DNA: TGTGCCAGCAGCCCCCGGCAGGGTATGGAATCACCCCTCCACTTT
CDR3 protein: CASSPRQGMESPLHF

clone size: -
D gene: -
J gene: TRBJ1-1
V gene: TRBV2
CDR3 DNA: TGTGCCAGCAGTAACCGGGAGAACACTGAAGCTTTCTTT
CDR3 protein: CASSNRENTEAFF

clone size: -
D gene: TRBD2
J gene: TRBJ2-1
V gene: TRBV3-1/TRBV3-2
CDR3 DNA: TGTGCCAGCAGCCATTGGTCTAGCGGGTACTACAATGAGCAGTTCTTC
CDR3 protein: CASSHWSSGYYNEQFF

clone size: -
D gene: -
J gene: TRBJ2-3
V gene: TRBV24-1
CDR3 DNA: TGTGCCACCAGTGACGCAGACTTACGGGGGATCAACACAGATACGCAGTATTTT
CDR3 protein: CATSDADLRGINTDTQYF

clone size: -
D gene: -
J gene: TRBJ1-5
V gene: TRBV27
CDR3 DNA: TGTGCCAGCAGTTTAGGAGGATTCGGCCCGAATCAGCCCCAGCATTTT
CDR3 protein: CASSLGGFGPNQPQHF

clone size: -
D gene: -
J gene: TRBJ2-2
V gene: TRBV2
CDR3 DNA: TGTGCCAGCAGTGAATGGGCGAGCACCGGGGAGCTGTTTTTT
CDR3 protein: CASSEWASTGELFF

clone size: -
D gene: TRBD1
J gene: TRBJ1-4
V gene: TRBV7-2
CDR3 DNA: TGTGCCAGCAGTCAAGACAGGGGAAAGGAAAAACTGTTTTTT
CDR3 protein: CASSQDRGKEKLFF

clone size: -
D gene: -
J gene: TRBJ2-1
V gene: TRBV15
CDR3 DNA: TGTGCCACCAGCAGAGATAGCGGCAGCTACAATGAGCAGTTCTTC
CDR3 protein: CATSRDSGSYNEQFF

clone size: -
D gene: TRBD1
J gene: TRBJ1-2
V gene: TRBV5-1
CDR3 DNA: TGCGCCAGCAGCGGGGACAGGGGTCATGGCTACACCTTC
CDR3 protein: CASSGDRGHGYTF

clone size: -
D gene: TRBD2
J gene: TRBJ2-2
V gene: TRBV2
CDR3 DNA: TGTGCCAGCAGCCCGACTAGCGGGGGGGCGAACACCGGGGAGCTGTTTTTT
CDR3 protein: CASSPTSGGANTGELFF

clone size: -
D gene: -
J gene: TRBJ1-1
V gene: TRBV13
CDR3 DNA: TGTGCCAGCAGGAAGGCGGGGGGCATGTCTGAAGCTTTCTTT
CDR3 protein: CASRKAGGMSEAFF

clone size: few
D gene: TRBD2
J gene: TRBJ2-3
V gene: TRBV19
CDR3 DNA: TGTGCCAGTAGTTCTGCTAGCGGGGGGGCCACAGATACGCAGTATTTT
CDR3 protein: CASSSASGGATDTQYF

clone size: -
D gene: -
J gene: TRBJ2-4
V gene: TRBV5-6
CDR3 DNA: TGTGCCAGCAGCTTGGAGGGAGCAGATCTAGCCAAAAACATTCAGTACTTC
CDR3 protein: CASSLEGADLAKNIQYF

clone size: -
D gene: -
J gene: TRBJ2-3
V gene: TRBV3-1/TRBV3-2
CDR3 DNA: TGTGCCAGCAGCACCGTTGCGGGGGCCGGCACAGATACGCAGTATTTT
CDR3 protein: CASSTVAGAGTDTQYF

clone size: many
D gene: -
J gene: TRBJ2-2
V gene: TRBV5-6
CDR3 DNA: TGTGCCAGCAGCTTGATCGCGGGGGCAAACACCGGGGAGCTGTTTTTT
CDR3 protein: CASSLIAGANTGELFF

clone size: -
D gene: TRBD1
J gene: TRBJ2-1
V gene: TRBV28
CDR3 DNA: TGTGCCAGCAGTCCGAAAAATTTGGGACAGGGAGGCAATGAGCAGTTCTTC
CDR3 protein: CASSPKNLGQGGNEQFF

clone size: -
D gene: TRBD2
J gene: TRBJ2-3
V gene: TRBV9
CDR3 DNA: TGTGCCAGCAGCGTAGGGCGGGGGGGCACAGATACGCAGTATTTT
CDR3 protein: CASSVGRGGTDTQYF

clone size: -
D gene: -
J gene: TRBJ2-1
V gene: TRBV27
CDR3 DNA: TGTGCCAGCAGCGTCCGTGGGGCAAGGGGGGGAAGCTCCTACAATGAGCAGTTCTTC
CDR3 protein: CASSVRGARGGSSYNEQFF

clone size: -
D gene: -
J gene: TRBJ1-3
V gene: TRBV4-1
CDR3 DNA: TGCGCCAGCAGCCAAGGACAGCGAAACTCTGGAAACACCATATATTTT
CDR3 protein: CASSQGQRNSGNTIYF

clone size: once
D gene: TRBD1
J gene: TRBJ2-2
V gene: TRBV28
CDR3 DNA: TGTGCCAGCAGTTCCCCTGGGACAGGGGCGAACACCGGGGAGCTGTTTTTT
CDR3 protein: CASSSPGTGANTGELFF

clone size: once
D gene: -
J gene: TRBJ1-5
V gene: TRBV6-2/TRBV6-3
CDR3 DNA: TGTGCCAGCAGCCCTAGGACAGTCGATCGCAATCAGCCCCAGCATTTT
CDR3 protein: CASSPRTVDRNQPQHF

clone size: -
D gene: TRBD1
J gene: TRBJ2-1
V gene: TRBV18
CDR3 DNA: TGTGCCAGCTCACCACCGGCCACAGGGGGCAATGAGCAGTTCTTC
CDR3 protein: CASSPPATGGNEQFF

clone size: -
D gene: -
J gene: TRBJ2-1
V gene: TRBV4-2
CDR3 DNA: TGTGCCAGCAGCCAGGGTAGCATTCGGGATGAGCAGTTCTTC
CDR3 protein: CASSQGSIRDEQFF

clone size: -
D gene: -
J gene: TRBJ2-1
V gene: TRBV5-4
CDR3 DNA: TGTGCCAGCAGCTTGGTCGCAGATAATGAGCAGTTCTTC
CDR3 protein: CASSLVADNEQFF

clone size: -
D gene: -
J gene: TRBJ1-1
V gene: TRBV3-1/TRBV3-2
CDR3 DNA: TGTGCCAGCAGCAAAGACAGGTTAAACACTGAAGCTTTCTTT
CDR3 protein: CASSKDRLNTEAFF

clone size: -
D gene: -
J gene: TRBJ1-2
V gene: TRBV3-1/TRBV3-2
CDR3 DNA: TGTGCCAGCAGCCAACGGGTTACCTATGGCTACACCTTC
CDR3 protein: CASSQRVTYGYTF

clone size: -
D gene: -
J gene: TRBJ2-3
V gene: TRBV24-1
CDR3 DNA: TGTGCCACCGCCGGGAGCACAGATACGCAGTATTTT
CDR3 protein: CATAGSTDTQYF

clone size: -
D gene: -
J gene: TRBJ1-2
V gene: TRBV25-1
CDR3 DNA: TGTGCCAGCAGTGACACCCTACCGGGGGGGGGTCATGGCTACACCTTC
CDR3 protein: CASSDTLPGGGHGYTF

clone size: -
D gene: -
J gene: TRBJ1-2
V gene: TRBV10-3
CDR3 DNA: TGTGCCATCAGTGAGTCGCGGCAGATAAGCAACTATGGCTACACCTTC
CDR3 protein: CAISESRQISNYGYTF

clone size: few
D gene: TRBD2
J gene: TRBJ2-5
V gene: TRBV3-1/TRBV3-2
CDR3 DNA: TGTGCCAGCAGCCAAGCTCCTAGCGGGGGCCAAGAGACCCAGTACTTC
CDR3 protein: CASSQAPSGGQETQYF

clone size: -
D gene: -
J gene: TRBJ2-3
V gene: TRBV2
CDR3 DNA: TGTGCCAGCAGTGAATTATCAGATACGCAGTATTTT
CDR3 protein: CASSELSDTQYF

clone size: -
D gene: -
J gene: TRBJ1-3
V gene: TRBV4-2
CDR3 DNA: TGTGCCAGCAGCCAAGGACTCCTCTCTGGAAACACCATATATTTT
CDR3 protein: CASSQGLLSGNTIYF

clone size: -
D gene: -
J gene: TRBJ1-3
V gene: TRBV6-1
CDR3 DNA: TGTGCCAGCAGTGAAGAAGGAGCCTCTGGAAACACCATATATTTT
CDR3 protein: CASSEEGASGNTIYF